The clone carrying this T cell receptor (beta chain) was recorded many times. What it recognizes is unknown. Quantitative 5'-RACE with molecular barcodes generated TCR beta libraries. TCRdb analysed the 5' RACE reads with MiXCR anew, one entry per CDR3 protein. This table has 200,000 to 250,000 distinct CDR3 sequences, about 16% appearing once. This record belongs to a study of CD8 T cells in ankylosing spondylitis. Germline assignment: CDR1 DFQATT and CDR2 SNEGSKA (reference sequence). V was pared by 1 base and J by 5 bases, with 8 bases of the junction left unmatched. CDR3 size: 16 residues. Study outcomes and limitations: Significant enrichment of disease-linked clones was reportedly seen in matched ankylosing spondylitis synovial fluid. Some motif variants had been reported before (in reactive arthritis synovial fluid and blood). A CD8+ phenotype characterized the disease-linked clones, which were relatively rare in peripheral blood. Roughly eight highly homologous variants formed a TCR beta motif that appeared characteristic of ankylosing spondylitis blood.

This receptor was obtained from a male donor with ankylosing spondylitis. The chain links TRBV20-1 to TRBJ2-5, with 12 nucleotides matching TRBD2. The specimen was blood, either unsorted or a sorted T cell fraction (not recorded which). CDR3 amino acids: CSARADTSGGWETQYF. The CDR3 DNA reads as TGCAGTGCTAGAGCTGACACTAGCGGGGGGTGGGAGACCCAGTACTTC.